The 12 T cell receptor beta chains below come from one sample, sequenced in a study of cytomegalovirus exposure and HLA in healthy donors. PCR involved 60 Vbeta and 13 Jbeta primers. Using immunoSEQ multiplex PCR, the repertoire was profiled, and TCRdb retains in-frame clones only, with some absent. The table records some 170,000 clones, roughly 80% of them present only once. Sequenced input: PBMCs. The receptors come from a man aged 30-40 years in good health and CMV-seronegative.

This chain's CDR3 is CASSLAAGNGYTF. The CDR3 bases are TGTGCCAGCAGCTTGGCGGCAGGGAATGGCTACACCTTC. The chain joins TRBV5-6 to TRBJ1-2, with TRBD1 as a possible D gene (5 bases). V was trimmed by 0 bases and J by 6 bases, leaving 9 bases between them. CDR1 is SGHDT, CDR2 YYEEEE, per germline. This CDR3 contains 13 residues. Filled out from reference TRBV5-6 and TRBJ1-2, the complete variable domain reads DAGVTQSPTHLIKTRGQQVTLRCSPKSGHDTVSWYQQALGQGPQFIFQYYEEEERQRGNFPDRFSGHQFPNYSSELNVNALLLGDSALYLCASSLAAGNGYTFGSGTRLTVV.

The chain couples TRBV6-4 to TRBJ1-5; unclear D gene. The CDR3 loop spans 11 amino acids. Per germline, CDR1 MRHNA and CDR2 SNTAGT. V was pared by 5 bases and J by 3 bases, with 2 bases between. The DNA of the CDR3 is TGTGCCAGCAGTCACAATCAGCCCCAGCATTTT. Translating it yields CASSHNQPQHF.

V is TRBV27 and J is TRBJ2-3; 7 bases are shared with TRBD1. CDR1 and CDR2 from the germline V gene are MNHEY and SMNVEV (reference sequence). Unmatched junction bases numbered 15, after V lost 7 bases and J lost 8 bases. The CDR3 is made up of 15 amino acids. CDR3 in amino acids: CASKALLLQGSTQYF. As DNA, the CDR3 is TGTGCCAGCAAAGCCCTTCTTTTACAGGGGAGTACGCAGTATTTT.

The chain has TRBV5-8 and TRBJ2-7; perhaps TRBD2 as D (6 bases). Trimming stripped 4 bases from V and 5 bases from J, with 13 bases between. This CDR3 has 13 residues. The V gene's germline CDR1 is SGHTS and CDR2 YDEGEE. CDR3: CASSLSRRDEQYF. The DNA of the CDR3 is TGTGCCAGCAGCCTTTCGCGGAGGGACGAGCAGTACTTC. The full variable domain, in which reference TRBV5-8 and TRBJ2-7 provide the parts outside the CDR3, is EAGVTQSPTHLIKTRGQQATLRCSPISGHTSVYWYQQALGLGLQFLLWYDEGEERNRGNFPPRFSGRQFPNYSSELNVNALELEDSALYLCASSLSRRDEQYFGPGTRLTVT.

The chain has TRBV28 and TRBJ2-3; D might be TRBD1 (5 bases). The ends were cut back, 3 bases at V and 5 bases at J, with 18 bases in the middle. This CDR3 is built from 16 residues. CDR1 and CDR2 from the germline V gene are MDHEN and SYDVKM. The CDR3 sequence: CASSFATRFREDTQYF. The CDR3 nucleotides are TGTGCCAGCAGTTTCGCGACAAGGTTCAGGGAAGATACGCAGTATTTT. The whole variable domain, filled in from reference TRBV28 and TRBJ2-3, reads DVKVTQSSRYLVKRTGEKVFLECVQDMDHENMFWYRQDPGLGLRLIYFSYDVKMKEKGDIPEGYSVSREKKERFSLILESASTNQTSMYLCASSFATRFREDTQYFGPGTRLTVL.

On this clone: Different DNA sequences within this sample yield the same CDR3. V is TRBV9 and J is TRBJ2-1, with TRBD1 matching over 10 bases. V lost 2 bases and J lost 1; bases outside the gene matches: 0. From germline, CDR1 is SGDLS and CDR2 YYNGEE. The CDR3 sequence is 15 residues long. The CDR3 DNA reads as TGTGCCAGCAGCGTGGACAGGGGGTCCTACAATGAGCAGTTCTTC. Its protein product is CASSVDRGSYNEQFF.

The chain employs TRBV5-1 and TRBJ2-7; D not resolved. The V end lost 5 bases, the J end lost 4 bases, and 10 bases lay between the germline ends. This CDR3 is 12 amino acids long. The germline CDR1 and CDR2 sequences are SGHRS and YFSETQ. CDR3 in DNA: TGCGCCAGCAGTAGCTCGACTTACGAGCAGTACTTC. This codes for CASSSSTYEQYF.

The chain employs TRBV28 and TRBJ1-2; D is undetermined. The CDR3 loop spans 14 amino acids. Germline assignment: CDR1 MDHEN and CDR2 SYDVKM. V lost 8 bases, J lost 0 bases, and 13 bases lay in between. In DNA form, the CDR3 reads TGTGCCAGCCAGCCCGGGGATTCTAACTATGGCTACACCTTC. It is translated as CASQPGDSNYGYTF.

J is TRBJ1-4 and V is TRBV6-5; 8 bases agree with TRBD1. The CDR3 totals 15 residues. After removal of 7 bases from V and 8 bases from J, the junction contained 12 bases not matched to a gene. Germline values: CDR1 MNHEY, CDR2 SVGAGI. The CDR3 sequence: CASTPRGGQAEKLFF. DNA of the CDR3: TGTGCCAGCACTCCCAGGGGGGGACAGGCCGAAAAACTGTTTTTT.

The chain has TRBV19 and TRBJ1-5; 12 bases are shared with TRBD1. Germline CDR1 LNHDA, CDR2 SQIVND (reference sequence). This CDR3 comprises 15 residues. V shed 5 bases, J shed 6 bases, and the junction held 5 bases outside the gene matches. CDR3 nucleotides: TGTGCCAGTAGTGCCGGGACAGGGGGCATTCAGCCCCAGCATTTT. Translation: CASSAGTGGIQPQHF.

The chain joins TRBV11-2 to TRBJ2-3; 10 bases agree with TRBD2. Losses at the gene ends were 6 bases for V and 6 bases for J; bases not matched to a gene: 15. The CDR3 contains 17 residues. The germline CDR1 and CDR2 sequences are SGHAT and FQNNGV. The DNA of the CDR3 is TGTGCCAGCAGTTATAGGCGGCTAGCGGGAGATATGGATACGCAGTATTTT. It specifies CASSYRRLAGDMDTQYF.

The rearrangement uses TRBV18 and TRBJ2-5, with unresolved D. Germline lookup yields CDR1 KGHSH and CDR2 LQKENI. There are 13 residues in the CDR3. Trimming took 4 bases from V and 5 from J, leaving 11 bases between them. CDR3 nucleotides: TGTGCCAGCTCACAGCTAGGCGCGGAGACCCAGTACTTC. Translation gives CASSQLGAETQYF.